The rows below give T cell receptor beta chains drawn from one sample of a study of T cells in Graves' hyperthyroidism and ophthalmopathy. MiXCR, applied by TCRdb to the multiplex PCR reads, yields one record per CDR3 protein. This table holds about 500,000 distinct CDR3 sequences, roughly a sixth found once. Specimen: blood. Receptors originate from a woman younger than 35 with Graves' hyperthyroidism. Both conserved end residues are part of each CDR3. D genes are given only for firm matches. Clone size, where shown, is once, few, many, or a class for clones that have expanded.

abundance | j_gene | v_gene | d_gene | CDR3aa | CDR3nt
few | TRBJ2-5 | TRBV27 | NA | CASNFVGCLGQETQYF | TGTGCCAGCAATTTTGTTGGCTGCTTGGGACAAGAGACCCAGTACTTC
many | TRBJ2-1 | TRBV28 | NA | CASRTSGNEQFF | TGTGCCAGCAGGACCTCGGGTAATGAGCAGTTCTTC
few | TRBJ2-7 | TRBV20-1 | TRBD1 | CSARSGQGYYEQYF | TGCAGTGCTAGATCGGGACAGGGATACTACGAGCAGTACTTC
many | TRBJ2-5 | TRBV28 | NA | CASSLETSQYF | TGTGCCAGCAGTTTAGAAACTTCCCAGTACTTC
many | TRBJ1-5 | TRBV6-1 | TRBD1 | CASSPGKGTGADYSNQPQHF | TGTGCCAGCAGCCCTGGGAAAGGGACAGGGGCCGACTATAGCAATCAGCCCCAGCATTTT
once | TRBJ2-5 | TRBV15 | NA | CATSRDLAGTAGKETQYF | TGTGCCACCAGCAGAGATCTCGCGGGGACCGCTGGAAAGGAGACCCAGTACTTC
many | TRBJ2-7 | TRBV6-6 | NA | CASSSRGTGPYEQYF | TGTGCCAGCAGTTCTCGAGGGACGGGACCCTACGAGCAGTACTTC
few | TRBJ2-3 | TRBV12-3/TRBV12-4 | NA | CASSLFRFTDTQYF | TGTGCCAGCAGTTTATTTAGGTTCACAGATACGCAGTATTTT
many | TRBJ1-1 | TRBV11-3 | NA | CASSLIGIGASAEAFF | TGTGCCAGCAGCTTAATCGGCATAGGGGCTTCCGCTGAAGCTTTCTTT
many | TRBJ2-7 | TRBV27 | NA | CASRPWGDDSYEQYF | TGTGCCAGCAGGCCTTGGGGGGATGACTCCTACGAGCAGTACTTC
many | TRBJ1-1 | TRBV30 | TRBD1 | CARRTGLNTEAFF | TGTGCCAGACGGACAGGGTTGAACACTGAAGCTTTCTTT
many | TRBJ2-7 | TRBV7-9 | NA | CASSIPDGRAYEQYF | TGTGCCAGCAGCATCCCAGACGGCCGTGCCTACGAGCAGTACTTC
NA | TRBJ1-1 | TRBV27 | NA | CASRRRTTRTMNTEAFF | TGTGCCAGCAGACGTCGCACAACACGTACCATGAACACTGAAGCTTTCTTT
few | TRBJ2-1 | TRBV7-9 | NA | CASSSTPGSQANEQFF | TGTGCCAGCAGCTCCACCCCGGGTTCCCAGGCCAATGAGCAGTTCTTC
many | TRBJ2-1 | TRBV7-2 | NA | CASRGIKAAYNEQFF | TGTGCCAGCAGGGGGATAAAAGCGGCCTACAATGAGCAGTTCTTC
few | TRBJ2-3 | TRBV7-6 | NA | CASSLRAQLSLQRGDTQYF | TGTGCCAGCAGCTTAAGGGCCCAACTGAGTCTCCAACGGGGAGATACGCAGTATTTT
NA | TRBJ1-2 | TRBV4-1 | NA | CASRLGGGGWNYGYTF | TGCGCCAGCAGGCTGGGGGGCGGGGGTTGGAACTATGGCTACACCTTC
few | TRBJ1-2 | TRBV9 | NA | CASSVGVGGNYGYTF | TGTGCCAGCAGCGTAGGAGTGGGGGGTAACTATGGCTACACCTTC
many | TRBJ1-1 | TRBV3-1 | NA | CASSHGGGNTEAFF | TGTGCCAGCAGCCACGGGGGCGGGAACACTGAAGCTTTCTTT
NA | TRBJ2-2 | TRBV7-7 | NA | CASSLSRANTGELFF | TGTGCCAGCAGCTTGAGTAGAGCGAACACCGGGGAGCTGTTTTTT
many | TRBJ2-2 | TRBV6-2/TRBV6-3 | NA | CASKRSGQLAGELFF | TGTGCCAGCAAACGCTCCGGACAGCTCGCCGGGGAGCTGTTTTTT
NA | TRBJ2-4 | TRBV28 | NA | CASSLRLGKNIQYF | TGTGCCAGCAGTTTGAGGCTTGGCAAAAACATTCAGTACTTC
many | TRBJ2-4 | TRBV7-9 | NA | CASSPGRDARENIQYF | TGTGCCAGCAGCCCCGGCAGGGACGCCAGAGAAAACATTCAGTACTTC
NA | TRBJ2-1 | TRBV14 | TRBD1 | CASSRWEGQGNNEQFF | TGTGCCAGCAGCCGGTGGGAGGGACAGGGGAACAATGAGCAGTTCTTC
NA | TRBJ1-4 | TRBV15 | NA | CATSRGNVGYNEKLFF | TGTGCCACCAGCAGAGGGAATGTCGGATATAACGAAAAACTGTTTTTT
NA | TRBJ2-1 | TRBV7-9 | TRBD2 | CASRPTSGGEYNEQFF | TGTGCCAGCAGACCTACTAGCGGGGGGGAATACAATGAGCAGTTCTTC
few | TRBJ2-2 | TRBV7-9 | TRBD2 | CASSLGLAGANTGELFF | TGTGCCAGCAGCCTTGGGCTAGCGGGAGCGAACACCGGGGAGCTGTTTTTT
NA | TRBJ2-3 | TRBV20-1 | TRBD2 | CSASPTSGGRDTQYF | TGCAGTGCTAGTCCGACTAGCGGGGGAAGAGATACGCAGTATTTT
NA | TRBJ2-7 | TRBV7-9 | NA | CASSPPPDNYEQYF | TGTGCCAGCAGCCCCCCACCGGACAACTACGAGCAGTACTTC
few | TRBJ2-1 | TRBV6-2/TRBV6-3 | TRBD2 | CASSIAGRPHNEQFF | TGTGCCAGCAGTATAGCGGGGAGACCTCACAATGAGCAGTTCTTC
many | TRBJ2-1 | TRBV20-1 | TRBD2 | CSALAGAAGEQFF | TGCAGTGCCCTAGCGGGAGCGGCGGGTGAGCAGTTCTTC
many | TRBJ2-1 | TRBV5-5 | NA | CASSWDALGEQFF | TGTGCCAGCAGCTGGGACGCACTCGGTGAGCAGTTCTTC
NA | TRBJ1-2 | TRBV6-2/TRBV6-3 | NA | CATTKEWHNYGYTF | TGTGCCACCACTAAGGAGTGGCATAACTATGGCTACACCTTC
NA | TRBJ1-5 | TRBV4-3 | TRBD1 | CASSARTGGQPQHF | TGCGCCAGCAGCGCCCGTACAGGGGGTCAGCCCCAGCATTTT
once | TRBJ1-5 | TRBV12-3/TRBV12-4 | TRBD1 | CASTFFRGAFDQPQHF | TGTGCCAGCACTTTCTTCAGGGGGGCCTTCGATCAGCCCCAGCATTTT
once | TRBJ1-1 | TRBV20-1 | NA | CSARGRQQNTEAFF | TGCAGTGCTAGAGGGCGCCAGCAGAACACTGAAGCTTTCTTT
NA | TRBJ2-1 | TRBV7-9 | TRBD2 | CASSPGTSGRGSYNEQFF | TGTGCCAGCAGCCCTGGGACTAGCGGGAGAGGTTCCTACAATGAGCAGTTCTTC
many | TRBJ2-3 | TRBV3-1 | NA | CASSRLDRYTDTQYF | TGTGCCAGCAGCCGCCTGGACAGATACACAGATACGCAGTATTTT
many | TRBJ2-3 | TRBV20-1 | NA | CSARVSGTDTQYF | TGCAGTGCTAGAGTCTCGGGAACGGATACGCAGTATTTT
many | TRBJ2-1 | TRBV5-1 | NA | CASSPAQGGNSYNEQFF | TGCGCCAGCAGCCCTGCCCAGGGCGGGAATTCCTACAATGAGCAGTTCTTC
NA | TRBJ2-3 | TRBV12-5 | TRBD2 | CASGLVRLALAPDTQYF | TGTGCTAGTGGTTTGGTTAGACTAGCCCTCGCTCCAGATACGCAGTATTTT
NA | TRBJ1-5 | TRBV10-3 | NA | CAISESDLNQPQHF | TGTGCCATCAGTGAGTCGGATCTCAATCAGCCCCAGCATTTT
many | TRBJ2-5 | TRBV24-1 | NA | CATSDLSETQYF | TGTGCCACCAGTGATTTATCAGAGACCCAGTACTTC
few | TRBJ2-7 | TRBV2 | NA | CASSEGGTYEQYF | TGTGCCAGCAGTGAAGGAGGGACCTACGAGCAGTACTTC
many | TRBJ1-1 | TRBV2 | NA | CASSATGKAEAFF | TGTGCCAGCAGTGCCACAGGGAAAGCTGAAGCTTTCTTT
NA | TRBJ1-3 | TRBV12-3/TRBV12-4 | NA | CASSFSGGSSGNTIYF | TGTGCCAGCAGTTTTTCGGGGGGCAGTTCTGGAAACACCATATATTTT
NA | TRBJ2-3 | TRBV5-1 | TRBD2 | CASSSGLAGEEDTQYF | TGCGCCAGCAGCAGCGGACTAGCGGGGGAAGAAGATACGCAGTATTTT
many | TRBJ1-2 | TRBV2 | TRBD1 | CASSQGGEDYGYTF | TGTGCCAGCAGTCAGGGGGGCGAAGACTATGGCTACACCTTC
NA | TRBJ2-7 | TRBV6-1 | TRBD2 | CASAGTSGIPEQYF | TGTGCCAGCGCCGGGACTAGCGGGATTCCCGAGCAGTACTTC
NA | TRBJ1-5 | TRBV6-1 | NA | CASRRAGGSDQPQHF | TGTGCCAGCAGGCGGGCGGGGGGCTCTGATCAGCCCCAGCATTTT
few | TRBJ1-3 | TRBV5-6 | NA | CASSFSPILGNTIYF | TGTGCCAGCAGCTTCTCACCGATCTTGGGAAACACCATATATTTT
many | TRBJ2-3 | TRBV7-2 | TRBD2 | CASSGGAGLTDTQYF | TGTGCCAGCAGCGGCGGAGCGGGACTCACAGATACGCAGTATTTT
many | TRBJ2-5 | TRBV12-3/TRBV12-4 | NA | CASTVGLAFETQYF | TGTGCCAGCACCGTGGGCCTAGCCTTCGAGACCCAGTACTTC
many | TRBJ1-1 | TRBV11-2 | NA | CASSSGHLGTEAFF | TGTGCCAGCAGCTCGGGACATTTGGGCACTGAAGCTTTCTTT
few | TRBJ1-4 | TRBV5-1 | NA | CASSSALNPAEKLFF | TGCGCCAGCAGCTCTGCCCTAAACCCCGCTGAAAAACTGTTTTTT
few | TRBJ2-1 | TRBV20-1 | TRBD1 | CSAREGDRGFYNEQFF | TGCAGTGCTAGAGAGGGGGACAGGGGCTTTTACAATGAGCAGTTCTTC
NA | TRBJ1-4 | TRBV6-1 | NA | CASPWWDEKLFF | TGTGCCAGCCCCTGGTGGGATGAAAAACTGTTTTTT
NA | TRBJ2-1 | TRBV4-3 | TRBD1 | CASSQGYRDRVTYNEQFF | TGCGCCAGCAGCCAAGGGTACCGGGACAGGGTGACCTACAATGAGCAGTTCTTC
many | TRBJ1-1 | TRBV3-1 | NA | CASSTILRTEAFF | TGTGCCAGCAGCACAATCCTCCGGACTGAAGCTTTCTTT
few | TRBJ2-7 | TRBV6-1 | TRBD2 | CASTLEAGGNEQYF | TGTGCCAGCACCTTGGAGGCGGGGGGGAACGAGCAGTACTTC